This record concerns one T cell receptor beta chain sequence. This sample stems from a study of T cell changes during pregnancy in multiple sclerosis. Germline CDR1 reads SGHNT; CDR2 reads YYREEE (reference sequence). V lost 4 bases, J lost 4 bases, and 10 bases lay in between. CDR3 length equals 13 residues. Here immunoSEQ multiplex PCR was the method, and the copy in TCRdb shows in-frame clones only, minus some. The sample consists of some 48,000 clones, around 91% of them appearing once. The material sequenced was CD8+ T cells from peripheral blood mononuclear cells, taken in the second trimester of pregnancy. This TCR derives from a female donor with multiple sclerosis, enrolled in a pregnancy study. The rearrangement uses TRBV5-4 and TRBJ2-3; TRBD2 is a possible D gene (6 bases). The CDR3 region has the DNA TGTGCCAGCAGCCAACTAGCATCAGATACGCAGTATTTT. Its translation is CASSQLASDTQYF. Based on the CDR3 plus reference TRBV5-4 and TRBJ2-3, the full variable domain is ETGVTQSPTHLIKTRGQQVTLRCSSQSGHNTVSWYQQALGQGPQFIFQYYREEENGRGNFPPRFSGLQFPNYSSELNVNALELDDSALYLCASSQLASDTQYFGPGTRLTVL.